The clone carrying this T cell receptor beta chain occurred many times. One entry per CDR3 protein, called by TCRdb with MiXCR from the 5' RACE reads. The sample consists of about 64,000 distinct CDR3 sequences, approximately 23% of them appearing once. V was trimmed by 3 bases and J by 7 bases, leaving 9 bases between them. This CDR3 has 12 amino acids. Germline V gene sequence: CDR1 DFQATT, CDR2 SNEGSKA (reference sequence). Sequenced sample: memory CD4+ T cells sorted from a lymph node. Specified subset: memory CD4+ T cells, CD4+CD45RO+CD25-. This clonotype was obtained from a female donor with breast cancer. The gene calls are TRBV20-1 and TRBJ2-2, with D unresolved. The CDR3 is CSARNGVGELFF. Written as DNA, the CDR3 is TGCAGTGCTAGGAATGGGGTCGGGGAGCTGTTTTTT.